This T cell receptor (beta chain) was sequenced for a study of T cells in lung cancer brain metastases (dated by TCRdb to between 2018 and 2020). As for the study more broadly: Of the approximately 22 patients, about 16 had a history of tobacco use, with a median of approximately 40 pack-years. Of the approximately 20 patients, 15 to 18 received no interval therapy between resection of the primary and resection of the metastasis. The median interval between acquisition of the primary specimen and acquisition of the brain metastasis specimen was approximately 350 days. In this study, the TCR beta CDR3 repertoires of fully resected primary non-small cell lung cancers were compared with those of paired brain metastases. The cohort comprised around 20 patients contributing 40 or so specimens, one primary lung lesion and one brain metastasis each. The median age of the patients at first diagnosis was around 54 years, and the group included roughly nine males and approximately 11 females. Primary and metastatic specimens both had an average DNA integrity number of 3.5 to 4, with no significant difference between the two sites.

CDR1 and CDR2 are drawn from the germline V gene: SGHDT, YYEEEE. The V end loses 3 bases and the J end loses 2 bases, and a stretch of 12 bases separates them. The CDR3, cysteine through phenylalanine, is 14 amino acids long. Of the read, only the CDR3 DNA is kept; its 42 bases are in frame from base 1. A remark on this clone: Its antigen is still unknown. There are no base qualities to consult, and no much larger clone falls within one base.

What the authors observed across the whole study: Most clones were specific to a single lesion, and paired lesions overlapped only to a limited degree (mean Morisita index roughly 0.21). The study could not control for the effects of preoperative corticosteroids on T cell infiltration in brain metastases. A significantly larger repertoire fraction was made up by the ten most abundant clones in brain metastases than in primaries, which was suggestive of clonal expansion. Significantly fewer unique productive clones were found in brain metastases than in paired primaries (median roughly 1,500 versus 4,600). Retrieval of the complete infiltrating T cell repertoire may have been prevented by DNA fragmentation in FFPE samples.

Patients had resection for either synchronous oligometastatic disease or delayed recurrence of a solitary brain metastasis. To avoid including cancers other than NSCLC, any patient with a history of multiple malignancies was excluded. Using marked H&E slides as a guide, tumor areas were macrodissected from about five unstained roughly 9.4 um sections that had been deparaffinized. Every specimen was formalin-fixed and paraffin-embedded (FFPE). The AllPrep DNA/RNA FFPE Kit was used to extract genomic DNA. Between roughly 2 and 4.92 ug genomic DNA was input per sample, with paired samples receiving equal DNA input. TCR beta libraries were built with the immunoSEQ hsTCRbeta Kit using multiplexed V and J gene primers in two PCR steps. Pooled libraries with positive and negative controls were sequenced on an Illumina MiSeq using a 100-cycle paired-end protocol. Concerning the study's data processing: Raw data were processed by the immunoSEQ vendor into normalized, annotated TCR beta repertoire reports. Richness was counted as unique clones by nucleotide sequence, and total richness was extrapolated with the iChao1 and Efron-Thisted estimators. Pielou's evenness, Simpson's index, top-ten clone proportional abundance, and Morisita overlap index were used to characterize and compare paired lesions. TCRdb mirrors the immuneACCESS table, restricted to in-frame sequences. Some clones are absent from its copies; in checked studies, under half trace to an unresolved V gene, and the reason for the others is unknown. V, J and clone size derive from that table, while D and trimming were established from the DNA sequence. The sample data list approximately 3,800 clones, and 86% of these were observed just once. More than 4.5% of the sample belongs to the ten largest clones.

The sequence is built from TRBV5-6 and TRBJ2-7; the D element could tentatively be TRBD1 or TRBD2, as 5 bases agree for each. The TCR was taken from a woman between 50 and 59 years old with non-small cell lung cancer. Sample: tumor tissue from the primary lung tumor. In light of the paper, this sample's cell subset or site label describes: primary lung cancer lesion. The DNA reads TGTGCCAGCAGCTACGGGACCTCTACCTACGAGCAGTACTTC. The translation is CASSYGTSTYEQYF.